The 21 T cell receptor beta chains below come from one sample, sequenced in a study of T cells in Graves' hyperthyroidism and ophthalmopathy. Amplified regions were TCR beta CDR3 sequences from RNA transcripts. The HTBI primer set was used in a first-round RT-PCR of the TCR CDR3. MiXCR was run by TCRdb on the multiplex PCR reads, yielding one entry per CDR3 protein. This table holds over 500,000 distinct CDR3 sequences, more than 15% found once. Sequencing was performed on blood. Receptor source: a woman aged 18-29 years with Graves' ophthalmopathy.

The chain recombines TRBV12-5 with TRBJ2-5, with D perhaps TRBD1 (6 bases). The CDR3 covers 14 residues. From germline, CDR1 is LGHNT and CDR2 FRNRAP. V lost 7 bases, J lost 2 bases, and 14 bases lay in between. CDR3 amino acids: CASVGGQSQETQYF. For the CDR3, the DNA is TGTGCTAGTGTAGGTGGACAGAGTCAAGAGACCCAGTACTTC. Complete variable domain (other parts from reference TRBV12-5 and TRBJ2-5): DARVTQTPRHKVTEMGQEVTMRCQPILGHNTVFWYRQTMMQGLELLAYFRNRAPLDDSGMPKDRFSAEMPDATLATLKIQPSEPRDSAVYFCASVGGQSQETQYFGPGTRLLVL.

The table lists this clonotype with many counts. The V gene is TRBV6-1, the J gene TRBJ2-3; D unclear. CDR1 MNHNS and CDR2 SASEGT come from the germline V gene. Trimming cost V 6 bases and J 2 bases, with 27 bases left between them. There are 19 residues in the CDR3. The DNA of the CDR3 is TGTGCCAGCAGCGAGAAGCCTATTTCGACCCACTCCAACACAGATACGCAGTATTTT. Translation: CASSEKPISTHSNTDTQYF.

The chain employs TRBV6-1 and TRBJ1-3; no clear D gene. V was trimmed by 5 bases and J by 4 bases, leaving 12 bases between them. This CDR3 contains 14 residues. Germline CDR1 is MNHNS and CDR2 is SASEGT. CDR3 bases: TGTGCCAGCAGTCGGTCTCCTGGAGGAAACACCATATATTTT. Its translation: CASSRSPGGNTIYF.

The table lists this clonotype with a few counts. The gene calls are TRBV2 and TRBJ1-2; D perhaps matches TRBD1 (5 bases). Germline CDR1 is SNHLY and CDR2 is FYNNEI. CDR3 length equals 12 residues. Trimming stripped 1 base from V and 10 bases from J, with 10 bases between. CDR3 DNA: TGTGCCAGCAGTGAAGACAGGAGTGACTACACCTTC. Translation gives CASSEDRSDYTF.

At least ten counts were recorded for this clonotype. The chain carries TRBV5-1 and TRBJ1-1, with 8 bases lining up with TRBD1. This CDR3 has 16 residues. The germline gives CDR1 SGHRS, CDR2 YFSETQ. The V and J ends lost 1 base and 4 bases, in that order; junction bases with no gene match: 9. The CDR3 nucleotides read TGCGCCAGCAGCTTGTCCGGACAGGGCCCGGTCACTGAAGCTTTCTTT. Translating it yields CASSLSGQGPVTEAFF.

The V call is TRBV7-3, the J call TRBJ2-2, with 7 nucleotides matching TRBD1. V lost 0 bases to trimming and J lost 4 bases; unmatched junction nucleotides: 2. The CDR3 length is 15 residues. CDR1 is SGHTA and CDR2 is FQGTGA in the germline V gene. The CDR3 loop is CASSLTGTATGELFF. In DNA form, the CDR3 reads TGTGCCAGCAGCTTAACCGGGACAGCCACCGGGGAGCTGTTTTTT.

The chain links TRBV19 to TRBJ1-1, with a possible D match to TRBD1 (5 bases). The V end lost 8 bases, the J end lost 12 bases, and 25 bases lay between the germline ends. CDR1 and CDR2 from the germline V gene are LNHDA and SQIVND (reference sequence). The CDR3 sequence is 14 residues long. The CDR3 sequence is CASQVSGRAFSTFF. In DNA, the CDR3 is TGTGCCAGTCAAGTTTCCGGCAGGGCCTTCTCTACTTTCTTT. Full variable domain (missing parts from reference TRBV19 and TRBJ1-1): DGGITQSPKYLFRKEGQNVTLSCEQNLNHDAMYWYRQDPGQGLRLIYYSQIVNDFQKGDIAEGYSVSREKKESFPLTVTSAQKNPTAFYLCASQVSGRAFSTFFGQGTRLTVV.

Many counts were recorded for this clonotype. CDR3 bases: TGTGCCAGCAGCGCCTATAGCGGGGGGACCCAGTACTTC. Translating it yields CASSAYSGGTQYF. V gene TRBV7-2 combines with J gene TRBJ2-5; TRBD2 agrees at 9 bases. The CDR3 is 13 residues long. Germline V gene sequence: CDR1 SGHTA, CDR2 FQGNSA. J was trimmed by 7 bases and V by 5 bases; bases with no gene match: 5.

The chain links TRBV6-1 to TRBJ2-7; D might be TRBD1 or TRBD2, each matching 5 bases. Germline assignment: CDR1 MNHNS and CDR2 SASEGT. The CDR3 contains 12 residues. V shed 8 bases and J shed 1 base, with 9 bases lying between them. In DNA, the CDR3 is TGTGCCAGCCGGGGCCCATCCTACGAGCAGTACTTC. This translates into CASRGPSYEQYF.

This clonotype was observed at least ten times. V is TRBV30 and J is TRBJ2-7; TRBD1 matches 11 bases. With V trimmed by 5 bases and J by 4 bases, 7 bases remained unmatched. The CDR3 totals 14 residues. Germline V gene data show CDR1 as GTSNPN and CDR2 as SVGIG (reference sequence). As DNA, the CDR3 is TGTGCCTGGCAACCCGGGACAGGGGGATACGAGCAGTACTTC. The encoded protein is CAWQPGTGGYEQYF. Combining the CDR3 with reference TRBV30 and TRBJ2-7 gives the whole variable domain SQTIHQWPATLVQPVGSPLSLECTVEGTSNPNLYWYRQAAGRGLQLLFYSVGIGQISSEVPQNLSASRPQDRQFILSSKKLLLSDSGFYLCAWQPGTGGYEQYFGPGTRLTVT.

A note on this clonotype: An end of the junction does not agree with germline; a read error may underlie this. The DNA of the CDR3 is TGCGCCAGCAGCTTAGGGGTGGCGGGACTCTACAATGAGCAGTTCTTC. Its protein product is CASSLGVAGLYNEQFF. The chain links TRBV13 to TRBJ2-1, with a tentative D call TRBD2 (6 bases). Germline loops: CDR1 PRHDT, CDR2 FYEKMQ (reference sequence). The CDR3 has 16 residues.

This clonotype was counted at least ten times. This sequence joins TRBV5-8 and TRBJ2-1; the D gene is possibly TRBD1 (6 bases). This CDR3 region has 16 residues. V lost 0 bases and J lost 4, with 14 bases in between. Germline CDR1 and CDR2: SGHTS and YDEGEE. CDR3 nucleotides: TGTGCCAGCAGCTTGGATCGCAGGGGCCGGTACAATGAGCAGTTCTTC. It codes for CASSLDRRGRYNEQFF.

The CDR3, as DNA: TGCAGTGCTCCCGACTTTCTAGCGGGCCGGGGCTACAATGAGCAGTTCTTC. Its protein is CSAPDFLAGRGYNEQFF. The V gene is TRBV20-1, the J gene TRBJ2-1; 8 nucleotides align to TRBD2. Germline V gives CDR1 DFQATT, CDR2 SNEGSKA (reference sequence). V lost 5 bases, J lost 3 bases, and 15 bases stayed unmatched. The CDR3 has 17 residues.

Many counts were recorded for this clonotype. A read error may explain this, as a much larger clone is one base away. V and J are TRBV6-1 and TRBJ1-1; a weak D match, TRBD1 (5 bases). This CDR3 comprises 13 residues. In germline, CDR1 is MNHNS, CDR2 SASEGT. V lost 2 bases and J 1 base, leaving 5 bases between the germline ends. The CDR3 here is CASSEQGNTEAFF. The CDR3 region has the DNA TGTGCCAGCAGTGAACAGGGGAACACTGAAGCTTTCTTT.

This clonotype came up many times. This sequence joins TRBV11-2 and TRBJ2-3; 9 positions match TRBD1. Per germline, CDR1 SGHAT and CDR2 FQNNGV. The CDR3 is made up of 16 amino acids. The trim removed 3 bases at V and 4 bases at J, leaving 8 bases unmatched. The CDR3: CASSFGLGTGSDTQYF. CDR3 DNA: TGTGCCAGCAGCTTCGGGCTCGGGACAGGGTCAGATACGCAGTATTTT.

This clonotype was seen repeatedly, ten times or more. The chain has TRBV27 and TRBJ1-5; D unresolved. This CDR3 is built from 13 residues. Germline CDR1 MNHEY, CDR2 SMNVEV (reference sequence). The germline V and J ends were trimmed by 0 bases and 7 bases, with 7 bases remaining between them. The CDR3 region is CASSLSRAQPQHF. CDR3 DNA: TGTGCCAGCAGTTTATCGCGCGCCCAGCCCCAGCATTTT.

On this clonotype itself: This could be a read error, since a much larger clone is one nucleotide away. The chain combines TRBV9 with TRBJ2-1; TRBD1 aligns across 7 bases. The DNA end is a closer match to TRBJ2-7, so the J assignment may be wrong. CDR3 length equals 16 residues. Looked up from germline, CDR1 is SGDLS and CDR2 is YYNGEE. CDR3 region: CASSSPGQTLYNEQYF. CDR3 DNA sequence: TGTGCCAGCAGCTCACCGGGACAGACCCTTTACAATGAGCAGTACTTC.

This clonotype was picked up many times. This chain links TRBV7-2 with TRBJ2-3; perhaps TRBD2 as D (5 bases). The germline CDR1 and CDR2 sequences are SGHTA and FQGNSA. The CDR3 has 14 residues. V was pared by 5 bases and J by 6 bases, with 15 bases between. The chain's CDR3 is CASSRSAPADTQYF. The CDR3 nucleotides read TGTGCCAGCAGCCGTAGCGCCCCGGCGGATACGCAGTATTTT.

This clonotype was picked up many times. This chain uses TRBV6-2 or TRBV6-3 with TRBJ1-1; no reliable D call. Germline V gene data show CDR1 as MNHEY and CDR2 as SVGEGT. CDR3 length: 13 amino acids. The V gene lost 2 bases and the J gene lost 5 bases, with 9 bases spanning the gap. The CDR3 nucleotides are TGTGCCAGCAGTTACGGCGCGGGGACTGAAGCTTTCTTT. Translation gives CASSYGAGTEAFF.

This clonotype appeared many times. The chain couples TRBV5-1 to TRBJ2-7; 8 bases line up with TRBD2. Germline CDR1 is SGHRS and CDR2 is YFSETQ. The CDR3 has 15 residues. Germline trimming cut 2 bases from V and 3 bases from J; bases unmatched to any gene: 7. The CDR3 nucleotides read TGCGCCAGCAGCTTCAGCACTAGCGGAAACTACGAGCAGTACTTC. As protein: CASSFSTSGNYEQYF.

CDR3 DNA: TGTGCCAGCAGCCAAGGGGAGGGACCCTACAATGAGCAGTTCTTC. Its translation: CASSQGEGPYNEQFF. The gene calls are TRBV4-2 and TRBJ2-1; 7 bases match TRBD2. J was trimmed by 2 bases and V by 1 base; bases with no gene match: 2. The CDR3 is 15 residues long. In germline, CDR1 is LGHNA, CDR2 YNFKEQ.